These T cell receptor beta chains were read from a single sample in a study of technical replicates of blood from several donors. The table came from immunoSEQ multiplex PCR; TCRdb's copy has only in-frame clones and leaves some out. The table lists 70,000 to 80,000 clones, around 92% of them singletons. What was sequenced was T cells isolated from PBMCs. The receptors here all came from a human donor in good health. Some clones in this sample may be carry-over from other donors' samples. The CDR3 runs from the conserved cysteine through the conserved F or W. Each record gives: CDR3 protein, CDR3 DNA, clone size, V gene, D gene, CDR3 length, J gene. The D gene is left open where the match is weak. A clone size is listed for some rows: how often the clone was seen (once, few, many), or a class if it is expanded.

CDR3aa: CASSQASGSKSPYNEQFF
CDR3nt: TGCGCCAGCAGCCAAGCCAGCGGGAGTAAATCCCCCTACAATGAGCAGTTCTTC
abundance: -
v_gene: TRBV4-1
d_gene: TRBD2
len: 18
j_gene: TRBJ2-1

CDR3aa: CATQGDGNQPQHF
CDR3nt: TGTGCCACCCAAGGGGATGGGAATCAGCCCCAGCATTTT
abundance: -
v_gene: TRBV19
d_gene: -
len: 13
j_gene: TRBJ1-5

CDR3aa: CASSPQGSGNTIYF
CDR3nt: TGTGCCAGTAGTCCCCAGGGTTCTGGAAACACCATATATTTT
abundance: -
v_gene: TRBV19
d_gene: -
len: 14
j_gene: TRBJ1-3

CDR3aa: CASSPLAGAVTDEQFF
CDR3nt: TGCGCCAGCAGCCCGTTAGCGGGGGCGGTTACCGATGAGCAGTTCTTC
abundance: -
v_gene: TRBV5-1
d_gene: TRBD2
len: 16
j_gene: TRBJ2-1

CDR3aa: CASREGRGATNYGYTF
CDR3nt: TGTGCCAGCAGGGAGGGACGGGGAGCAACTAACTATGGCTACACCTTC
abundance: -
v_gene: TRBV2
d_gene: -
len: 16
j_gene: TRBJ1-2

CDR3aa: CASSLGLADYNEQFF
CDR3nt: TGTGCCAGCAGCCTAGGACTAGCGGACTACAATGAGCAGTTCTTC
abundance: -
v_gene: TRBV5-4
d_gene: TRBD2
len: 15
j_gene: TRBJ2-1

CDR3aa: CASRVGGPMGEQYF
CDR3nt: TGCGCCAGCAGAGTGGGAGGGCCGATGGGGGAGCAGTACTTC
abundance: -
v_gene: TRBV5-1
d_gene: TRBD2
len: 14
j_gene: TRBJ2-7

CDR3aa: CASTPGQVTYEQYF
CDR3nt: TGTGCCAGCACCCCGGGACAGGTAACCTACGAGCAGTACTTC
abundance: -
v_gene: TRBV25-1
d_gene: TRBD1
len: 14
j_gene: TRBJ2-7

CDR3aa: CSVFSAAGAFF
CDR3nt: TGCAGCGTTTTCAGCGCGGCTGGAGCTTTCTTT
abundance: -
v_gene: TRBV29-1
d_gene: -
len: 11
j_gene: TRBJ1-1

CDR3aa: CASSSGYNQPQHF
CDR3nt: TGTGCCAGCAGTTCAGGGTACAATCAGCCCCAGCATTTT
abundance: -
v_gene: TRBV6-6
d_gene: -
len: 13
j_gene: TRBJ1-5

CDR3aa: CASSPVRTGPEGANTGELFF
CDR3nt: TGTGCCAGCTCACCCGTTCGGACAGGGCCAGAAGGGGCGAACACCGGGGAGCTGTTTTTT
abundance: -
v_gene: TRBV18
d_gene: TRBD1
len: 20
j_gene: TRBJ2-2

CDR3aa: CASSLYPNKYGYTF
CDR3nt: TGTGCCAGCAGTTTATATCCCAACAAATATGGCTACACCTTC
abundance: -
v_gene: TRBV27
d_gene: -
len: 14
j_gene: TRBJ1-2

CDR3aa: CASSMLTGLNTEAFF
CDR3nt: TGTGCCAGCAGCATGTTGACAGGATTGAACACTGAAGCTTTCTTT
abundance: -
v_gene: TRBV5-6
d_gene: -
len: 15
j_gene: TRBJ1-1

CDR3aa: CAWTSQGLGEQYF
CDR3nt: TGTGCCTGGACTTCACAGGGGTTGGGAGAGCAGTACTTC
abundance: -
v_gene: TRBV30
d_gene: TRBD1
len: 13
j_gene: TRBJ2-7

CDR3aa: CASSLEQGAAEQYF
CDR3nt: TGCGCCAGCAGCTTGGAACAGGGGGCGGCCGAGCAGTACTTC
abundance: -
v_gene: TRBV5-1
d_gene: TRBD1
len: 14
j_gene: TRBJ2-7

CDR3aa: CASSQGGAGRGLSNEQFF
CDR3nt: TGCGCCAGCAGCCAGGGTGGGGCAGGTAGGGGACTTTCCAATGAGCAGTTCTTC
abundance: -
v_gene: TRBV4-1
d_gene: -
len: 18
j_gene: TRBJ2-1

CDR3aa: CASSEGTGGDEQYF
CDR3nt: TGCGCCAGCAGTGAGGGGACAGGGGGTGACGAGCAGTACTTC
abundance: -
v_gene: TRBV10-2
d_gene: TRBD1
len: 14
j_gene: TRBJ2-7

CDR3aa: CASSETGGWNTGELFF
CDR3nt: TGTGCCAGCAGCGAAACAGGGGGATGGAACACCGGGGAGCTGTTTTTT
abundance: few
v_gene: TRBV9
d_gene: TRBD1
len: 16
j_gene: TRBJ2-2

CDR3aa: CASSLEAQGSGNTIYF
CDR3nt: TGCGCCAGCAGCTTGGAGGCACAGGGGTCTGGAAACACCATATATTTT
abundance: -
v_gene: TRBV5-1
d_gene: TRBD1
len: 16
j_gene: TRBJ1-3

CDR3aa: CATRPGGSDTQYF
CDR3nt: TGTGCCACCCGGCCGGGGGGTTCGGATACGCAGTATTTT
abundance: -
v_gene: TRBV2
d_gene: TRBD2
len: 13
j_gene: TRBJ2-3